The present entry profiles one T cell receptor (beta chain) with its context. The antigen remains undetermined. The CDR3 loop spans 14 amino acids. The V end was cut by 3 bases, the J end by 1 base, with 10 bases between. Germline V gives CDR1 SGHRS, CDR2 YFSETQ. TCRdb passed the 5' RACE reads through MiXCR, listing each CDR3 protein once. The sample records 1,800,000 or so distinct CDR3 sequences, under 35% being singletons. The sample comes from a study of identical twins. The study, taken as a whole, reports: Abundant beta clonotypes from cord blood bore fewer insertions; memory repertoires lacked this pattern.

Material for sequencing was cord blood. The TCR was taken from a newborn girl in good health. The rearrangement links TRBV5-1 to TRBJ1-1; D is perhaps TRBD1 (5 bases). The CDR3 protein is CASSWGRKNTEAFF. The CDR3 DNA reads TGCGCCAGCAGCTGGGGACGTAAGAACACTGAAGCTTTCTTT.